This TCR beta chain stems from a study of cytomegalovirus exposure and HLA in healthy donors (dated by TCRdb to about 2017). Looking at the study overall: According to an earlier analysis of several hundred of the donors, some 170 million T cells yielded 100 million or so unique TCR beta sequences and approximately 280 Gb of sequence data. Of the roughly 400 genotyped donors, 81% were placed in the genetic ancestry cluster associated with self-reported Caucasian donors. To study patterns of TCR occurrence, a later analysis re-analyzed previously published TCR beta repertoires from more than 550 donors and added high-resolution HLA genotyping. The study was designed to test whether signatures of past pathogen exposure could be identified by cataloging public T cell receptors. In addition to the first cohort of 666 subjects, a separate validation cohort of 130 or so different subjects was used. An early release covering 550 to 700 HLA-typed donors comprised 250 to 350 gigabases of sequencing data and around 80 million unique TCR sequences. Every discovery cohort repertoire had been produced on one sequencing platform. High-throughput TCR immunosequencing, statistical association of individual TCRs with disease status, and machine learning were combined to predict cytomegalovirus infection status. A few DR-DQ haplotypes were treated as single units for association and clustering because of strong linkage in the cohort. The study profiled the T cell repertoires of 500 to 800 subjects by immunosequencing and related them to cytomegalovirus serostatus. The number of typed donors differed by locus: about 620-640 for A, B, C, DRB1 and DQB1; approximately 520 for DQA1; 606 for DPA1; and approximately 450 for DPB1. Across approximately 400 genotyped donors of the cohort, an average of approximately 240,000 unique TCR beta nucleotide sequences per donor were sequenced, and about a sixth of those sequences were non-productive. Donor age, sex, ethnicity and CMV serostatus were compiled alongside the repertoire data. In the later analysis, no new phenotypic data were used to find candidate immune exposures; instead, reliance was placed on TCR beta sequences and their occurrence across donors. To decide whether each TCR beta V gene segment behaved as functional or pseudogenic, an earlier analysis of nearly 600 of the donors relied on high-throughput TCR beta sequencing. In a later genetic analysis, genome-wide SNP genotypes for about 55% of the roughly 670 donors were used, and that subset was treated as a discovery cohort. HLA typing covered class I and class II loci at four-digit resolution.

Results the study describes overall, beyond this receptor: Because some donors lacked HLA typing at each locus, the association tests relied only on the typed subset. Linkage disequilibrium might explain the correlated functional status among segregating V segments, but an unknown experimental factor could not be excluded. The sequencing pipeline was judged likely to have produced a cluster of highly shared sequence variants as a technical artifact. CMV serostatus was the only immune exposure information available for the cohort. Only TCR beta chains were sequenced in this cohort, and the absence of alpha or paired-chain data limited detectable features. According to a later analysis, parvovirus B19, influenza, CMV and Epstein-Barr virus appeared linked to several top co-occurrence clusters. Roughly uniform sequencing depth across donors was assumed in presence/absence analyses, although this assumption may not hold. The 87-base-pair reads could not distinguish some IMGT-functional V segments, including TRBV6-2 and TRBV6-3, so those segments were excluded. At a false discovery rate of 0.05, a later analysis linked 16,000 or so TCR beta sequences to specific HLA alleles. In both the original and validation cohorts, the classifier was reported to diagnose cytomegalovirus status with high specificity and sensitivity. Compared with the approximately 670-donor mean, donors in an Asian-associated ancestry cluster had fewer N-insertions in productive TCRs, according to a later genetic analysis. Because counts were too low, fewer than 20 rarely observed V segments, including chromosome 9 orphons, were excluded from the earlier analysis of around 640 of the donors. Assigning TCR associations to individual alleles was difficult when HLA alleles, especially DR and DQ, strongly co-occurred. In a later genetic analysis, a missense DCLRE1C variant was associated with V-gene and J-gene trimming of TCR beta chains, and the association was replicated in an independent cohort. In a later analysis, HLA-associated TCR beta chains were found to be more clonally expanded and to have lower generation probabilities than equally common non-associated chains. An earlier analysis of around 540 of the donors showed that most TCR beta V segments appeared in productive rearrangements either about 87% or about 30% of the time, which broadly matched IMGT annotations. In a later analysis, the rate of TCR association differed among HLA loci, with DRB1 alleles having the most associated TCRs and HLA-C alleles having the fewest. In a later analysis, most CMV-associated TCR beta chains were found to appear HLA-restricted, with HLA associations seemingly driven largely by CMV exposure. Most TCR sequences were observed very rarely across donors, whereas some public TCRs were present in many individuals. A further reported finding was that TCR beta sequences accurately predicted the HLA-A and HLA-B alleles for most subjects in the first cohort. In vitro tests confirmed that a few of the cytomegalovirus-associated TCR beta chains recognize cytomegalovirus antigens. A total of 150 or so TCR beta chains were listed by the study as associated with cytomegalovirus. The authors suggested that the approach could potentially be generalized to other disease states and immunological phenotypes.

Library prep was done by the immunoSEQ multiplex PCR assay. For the multiplex PCR, a mixture combining 60 forward primers for TCR Vbeta segments and 13 reverse primers for TCR Jbeta segments was used. Amplification of the CDR3 region of rearranged TCR beta genes was performed with a multiplex PCR assay on genomic DNA. The Illumina HiSeq System was used to sequence the amplified TCR beta libraries as 87-base-pair reads. In the authors' own workflow: A later analysis tallied roughly 78 million unique TCR beta chains across the 600 to 700 repertoires, and about 10 million of those chains were shared by two or more donors. Raw reads were error-corrected and collapsed into unique sequences with a nearest-neighbor algorithm that merged closely related sequences to remove PCR and sequencing errors. V, D and J gene segments were assigned by aligning CDR3 sequences to IMGT reference sequences. For a sequence to be retained, a match of at least six nucleotides was required to both a V gene segment and a J gene segment. A rearrangement was called productive if the CDR3 had no stop codons and remained in frame with V and J, and every other rearrangement was called non-productive. CDR3 was defined according to IMGT convention as the region running from the second conserved V-encoded cysteine to the conserved J-encoded phenylalanine. In an earlier analysis of 550 to 650 of the donors, sequences lacking an unambiguous match to a single V gene segment were excluded. An earlier analysis of 450 to 650 of the donors called V segments functional above 56.7% productive rearrangements and segregating when the between-donor standard deviation exceeded 5%. A statistical classification framework was built for diagnosing cytomegalovirus status from the catalog of TCR beta chain sequences. In a later analysis, V and J genes were assigned by comparing TCR nucleotide sequences against IMGT/GENE-DB human TR gene sequences. The TCRdist pipeline was used in a later analysis to assign CDR3 sequences and most-parsimonious VDJ recombination scenarios. In a later analysis, each TCR beta chain was defined by its CDR3 amino acid sequence together with its V-gene family, and reads without a unique V-gene family were excluded. A later analysis removed 592 highly shared, low-generation-probability nucleotide sequences to deal with suspected cross-contamination and a sequencing artifact. In a later analysis, a clonal expansion index for each public chain was calculated from normalized within-repertoire ranks of inferred template counts. In a later analysis, generation probabilities were computed using a VDJ recombination model fitted to out-of-frame rearrangements, and the results were checked against IGoR. A later analysis scored TCR-TCR, TCR-HLA and TCR-CMV co-occurrence with hypergeometric tests, applying a repertoire-size bias correction to TCR pairs. False discovery rates were estimated in a later analysis by permuting HLA or CMV assignments 20 times. A later analysis grouped co-occurring TCRs with DBSCAN, adding TCRdist sequence similarity when clustering within HLA-allele-positive subsets. For co-occurrence clustering, repertoires with fewer than 30,000 or more than 120,000 public chains were excluded, along with four or five repertoires with anomalous nucleotide sharing. Entries here come from immuneACCESS through TCRdb and include only in-frame sequences with V and J called. Some clones fail to appear in such tables; in the studies checked, an unresolved V gene covers under half of the shortfall, and the cause of the remainder is unknown. That table is the source of V, J and clone size, and D and trimming were worked out from the DNA. This sample is represented by 78,000 or so clones; approximately 65% of them were singletons. Together, the top ten hold more than 3.5% of the sample.

Details on this clone: The antigen this receptor binds is unknown. Nothing much larger sits one base from this clone, and base qualities are not available.

The cohort was made up of 666 healthy bone marrow donors. Cohort members were all nominally healthy when sampled, although unrecorded immune exposures were likely present. The donor was CMV seropositive and was included in the group of 300 or so seropositive cohort members. Every donor gave a peripheral blood sample, and the peripheral blood mononuclear cells from that sample were used for TCR beta sequencing. Genomic DNA was extracted from the blood cell samples with the Qiagen DNeasy Blood Extraction Kit. Including cysteine and phenylalanine, the CDR3 has 18 amino acids. Here the CDR3 DNA is all that survives: 54 bases in frame from base 1.

The rearrangement combines TRBV21-1 with TRBJ2-5; the table assigns TRBD2, which was not confirmed against the DNA. TRBV21-1 is a known pseudogene. Sample: PBMCs. This clonotype was sampled from a male donor in good health and CMV-seropositive. CDR3 sequence: CASSKAALAGRAWETQYF. The nucleotide sequence reads TGTGCCAGCAGCAAAGCAGCTCTAGCGGGGAGAGCGTGGGAGACCCAGTACTTC.